The T cell receptor beta chain described here comes from a study of CD8 T cells in ankylosing spondylitis. A remark on this clonotype: Its antigen is currently unknown.

MiXCR, applied by TCRdb to the 5' RACE reads, yields one record per CDR3 protein. This table has around 890,000 distinct CDR3 sequences, 12% appearing once. Whole-study findings and limits: There was a TCR beta motif, made of several highly homologous variants, that appeared characteristic of ankylosing spondylitis blood.

This CDR3 spans 15 amino acids. Deletions cut 3 bases from V and 4 bases from J, with 13 bases between. Germline CDR1 reads KGHSH; CDR2 reads LQKENI. The V call is TRBV18, the J call TRBJ2-1, with D tentatively TRBD2 (5 bases). The sequenced sample was blood, either unsorted or a sorted T cell fraction (not recorded which). This sequence was found in a male donor with ankylosing spondylitis. The CDR3 spells CASSPSTWRYNEQFF. As DNA, the CDR3 is TGTGCCAGCTCACCCTCGACATGGAGGTACAATGAGCAGTTCTTC.